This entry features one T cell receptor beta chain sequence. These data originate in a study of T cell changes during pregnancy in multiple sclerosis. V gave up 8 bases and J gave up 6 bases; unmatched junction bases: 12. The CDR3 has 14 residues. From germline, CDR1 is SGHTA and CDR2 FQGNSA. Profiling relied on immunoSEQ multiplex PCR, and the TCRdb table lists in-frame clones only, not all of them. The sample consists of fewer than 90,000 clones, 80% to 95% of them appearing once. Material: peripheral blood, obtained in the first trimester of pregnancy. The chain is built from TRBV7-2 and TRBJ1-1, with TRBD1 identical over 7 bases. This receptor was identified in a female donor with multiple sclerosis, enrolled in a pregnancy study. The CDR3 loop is CASSREQGIPEAFF. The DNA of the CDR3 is TGTGCCAGCTCGCGGGAACAGGGGATCCCTGAAGCTTTCTTT. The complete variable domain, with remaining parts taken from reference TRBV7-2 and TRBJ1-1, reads GAGVSQSPSNKVTEKGKDVELRCDPISGHTALYWYRQSLGQGLEFLIYFQGNSAPDKSGLPSDRFSAERTGGSVSTLTIQRTQQEDSAVYLCASSREQGIPEAFFGQGTRLTVV.